A single sample gave rise to the 6 T cell receptor beta chains below, sequenced in a study of lymphopenia after photon versus proton radiotherapy (dated by TCRdb to the late 2010s). The library was obtained by the immunoSEQ multiplex PCR assay. In TCRdb, the immuneACCESS table is reduced to in-frame sequences with V and J assigned. These tables do not hold every clone; where another copy was compared, an unresolved V gene accounts for under half, and the others remain unexplained. The sample profile shows about 25,000 clones; roughly four fifths of them were found once. Of the sample, more than 3% falls within the top ten clones. The material was peripheral blood, obtained from a patient treated with photon-based radiotherapy. These receptor sequences come from a woman aged 45 to 65 with pancreatic cancer.

The rearrangement uses TRBV4-1 and TRBJ2-3; 7 nucleotides line up with TRBD2. This CDR3 has 14 residues. Trimming removed 6 bases from V and 2 bases from J; junction bases left unmatched: 5. Per germline, CDR1 MGHRA and CDR2 YSYEKL. The CDR3 DNA follows: TGCGCCAGCAGTCTAGCGGAAACCACAGATACGCAGTATTTT. Protein sequence: CASSLAETTDTQYF.

This CDR3 reads CASSSDRATDTQYF. CDR3 DNA: TGCGCCAGCAGCTCCGACAGGGCCACAGATACGCAGTATTTT. The V call is TRBV5-1, the J call TRBJ2-3, with 7 bases identical to TRBD1. The CDR3 totals 14 residues. Germline V gene sequence: CDR1 SGHRS, CDR2 YFSETQ. V lost 3 bases, J lost 2 bases, and 3 bases stayed unmatched.

This clone has just one count. V and J are TRBV30 and TRBJ1-5; no definite D call. CDR1 is GTSNPN and CDR2 is SVGIG in the germline V gene (reference sequence). The CDR3 has 13 amino acids. Trimming took off 1 base at V and 5 bases at J, with 9 bases between the two ends. This CDR3 reads CAWSGGGDQPQHF. The CDR3 nucleotides are TGTGCCTGGAGTGGGGGTGGCGATCAGCCCCAGCATTTT. Looking up the rest from reference TRBV30 and TRBJ1-5 gives the full variable domain: SQTIHQWPATLVQPVGSPLSLECTVEGTSNPNLYWYRQAAGRGLQLLFYSVGIGQISSEVPQNLSASRPQDRQFILSSKKLLLSDSGFYLCAWSGGGDQPQHFGDGTRLSIL.

V is TRBV7-2 and J is TRBJ2-2; D is unclear. V lost 5 bases and J lost 5, with 27 bases in between. CDR1 is SGHTA, CDR2 FQGNSA, per germline. The CDR3 covers 19 residues. The CDR3 reads CASSLKSGGTSTITGELFF. CDR3 coding DNA: TGTGCCAGCAGCCTTAAGAGTGGCGGAACCTCAACCATAACCGGGGAGCTGTTTTTT.

The chain uses TRBV9 and TRBJ2-1, with 7 nucleotides matching TRBD2. The length of the CDR3 is 12 residues. J was trimmed by 9 bases and V by 7 bases; bases with no gene match: 7. Germline CDR1 SGDLS, CDR2 YYNGEE. As DNA, the CDR3 is TGTGCCAGCGGGACCGGGGGGATTGAGCAGTTCTTC. It codes for CASGTGGIEQFF.

The chain couples TRBV18 to TRBJ1-4, with unresolved D. Germline-derived CDR1 and CDR2 are KGHSH and LQKENI. The CDR3 loop spans 15 amino acids. V was shortened by 3 bases and J by 0 bases, with 8 bases between the two germline ends. The CDR3 nucleotides read TGTGCCAGCTCACCCTGGGGTGCAACTAATGAAAAACTGTTTTTT. Its protein is CASSPWGATNEKLFF.